This TCR beta chain was captured in a study of T cell responses to AZD1222 COVID-19 vaccine. With 5 bases clipped from V and 1 base from J, the junction kept 7 bases outside the gene matches. The germline V gene encodes CDR1 SEHNR and CDR2 FQNEAQ (reference sequence). CDR3 length: 15 amino acids. Only in-frame clones appear in the TCRdb table, and some are missing; sequencing was by immunoSEQ multiplex PCR. The table has 180,000 or so clones, roughly 94% seen once. The TCR sequence derives from an adult who received the AZD1222 COVID-19 vaccine. V gene TRBV7-9 combines with J gene TRBJ2-5; 7 bases fit TRBD1. Source: peripheral blood, taken 28 days after the second AZD1222 dose. The CDR3 DNA is TGTGCCAGCAGCCCGGGACAGCTCTTCCAAGAGACCCAGTACTTC. It specifies CASSPGQLFQETQYF. Full variable domain (remainder filled in from reference TRBV7-9 and TRBJ2-5): DTGVSQNPRHKITKRGQNVTFRCDPISEHNRLYWYRQTLGQGPEFLTYFQNEAQLEKSRLLSDRFSAERPKGSFSTLEIQRTEQGDSAMYLCASSPGQLFQETQYFGPGTRLLVL.